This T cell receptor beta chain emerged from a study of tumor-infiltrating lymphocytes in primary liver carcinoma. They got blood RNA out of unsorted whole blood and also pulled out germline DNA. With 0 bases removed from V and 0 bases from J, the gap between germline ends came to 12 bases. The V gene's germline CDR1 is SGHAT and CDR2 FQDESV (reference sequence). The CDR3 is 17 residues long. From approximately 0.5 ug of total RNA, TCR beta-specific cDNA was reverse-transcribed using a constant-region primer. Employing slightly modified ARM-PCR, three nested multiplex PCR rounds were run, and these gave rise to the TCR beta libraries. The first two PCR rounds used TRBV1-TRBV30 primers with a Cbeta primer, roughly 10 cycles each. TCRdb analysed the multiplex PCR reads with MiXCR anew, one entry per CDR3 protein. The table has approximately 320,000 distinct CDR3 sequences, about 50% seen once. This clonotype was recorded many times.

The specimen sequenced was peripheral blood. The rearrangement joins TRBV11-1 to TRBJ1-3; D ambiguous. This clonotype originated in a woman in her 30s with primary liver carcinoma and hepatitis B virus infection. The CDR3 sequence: CASSLATSPYSGNTIYF. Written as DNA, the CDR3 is TGTGCCAGCAGCTTAGCGACGTCACCCTACTCTGGAAACACCATATATTTT.